This is a list of T cell receptor beta chains from one sample in a study. TCRdb recomputed calls from the 5' RACE reads with MiXCR, one row per CDR3 protein. The table lists 45,000 to 55,000 distinct CDR3 sequences, about 24% of them singletons. The sequencing sample was made of tumor-infiltrating naive CD4+ T cells sorted from the breast tumor. The origin of the receptors is a female donor with breast cancer. The CDR3 runs from the conserved cysteine through the conserved F or W. A D gene is named only where the DNA matches it firmly. Clone size is shown for a subset of rows, as once, few, many or a class of expanded clone.

TRBJ1-2,16,TRBD1,few,TRBV18,CASSPPGTASNYGYTF,TGTGCCAGCTCACCACCGGGGACAGCTTCTAACTATGGCTACACCTTC
TRBJ1-2,15,-,-,TRBV4-2,CASSPKKDTNYGYTF,TGTGCCAGCAGCCCAAAGAAGGATACTAACTATGGCTACACCTTC
TRBJ1-1,13,-,many,TRBV28,CASSTALGTEAFF,TGTGCCAGCAGTACTGCCCTGGGTACTGAAGCTTTCTTT
TRBJ2-7,15,-,few,TRBV4-1,CASSPRAGVSYEQYF,TGCGCCAGCAGCCCCAGGGCAGGGGTCTCCTACGAGCAGTACTTC
TRBJ2-5,11,-,-,TRBV7-2,CVSSFRETQYF,TGTGTCAGCAGCTTTCGGGAGACCCAGTACTTC
TRBJ1-1,13,-,-,TRBV7-2,CASTRWGDAEAFF,TGTGCCAGCACCCGATGGGGGGACGCTGAAGCTTTCTTT
TRBJ2-5,15,-,-,TRBV5-1,CASSLDGGPQETQYF,TGCGCCAGCAGCTTGGACGGGGGGCCCCAAGAGACCCAGTACTTC
TRBJ2-1,16,TRBD2,-,TRBV14,CASSRRLAGVPLIKFF,TGTGCCAGCAGCCGCAGGCTAGCGGGTGTGCCTTTAATCAAGTTCTTC
TRBJ2-3,18,TRBD1,-,TRBV5-1,CASSFTAGGDRGTDTQYF,TGCGCCAGCAGCTTTACGGCAGGGGGTGACCGCGGCACAGATACGCAGTATTTT
TRBJ1-1,13,TRBD1,-,TRBV18,CASSGQGYTEACF,TGTGCCAGCTCAGGACAGGGTTACACTGAAGCTTGCTTT
TRBJ2-7,16,-,few,TRBV6-6,CASRYQVGSAKYEQYF,TGTGCCAGCAGATACCAAGTAGGCAGTGCTAAGTACGAGCAGTACTTC
TRBJ2-7,8,-,few,TRBV7-2,CASFEQYF,TGTGCCAGCTTCGAGCAGTACTTC
TRBJ2-3,13,-,few,TRBV7-9,CASSFSSTDTQYF,TGTGCCAGCAGCTTTAGTAGCACAGATACGCAGTATTTT
TRBJ2-1,16,-,-,TRBV7-8,CASSPRPGTSYNEQFF,TGTGCCAGCAGCCCCCGCCCGGGGACCTCCTACAATGAGCAGTTCTTC
TRBJ2-3,20,TRBD2,-,TRBV24-1,CATSDLRRGGSSTVTDTQYF,TGTGCCACCAGTGATTTGCGGCGGGGGGGCTCTTCGACTGTCACAGATACGCAGTATTTT
TRBJ2-1,14,-,many,TRBV7-7,CASSATGTTSEQFF,TGTGCCAGCAGCGCCACCGGGACCACCAGTGAGCAGTTCTTC
TRBJ2-5,13,-,few,TRBV5-1,CASSPGILETQYF,TGCGCCAGCAGCCCAGGAATCCTAGAGACCCAGTACTTC
TRBJ2-6,18,-,many,TRBV4-3,CASSQEEGSVHGANVLTF,TGCGCCAGCAGCCAAGAGGAGGGTTCGGTACATGGGGCCAACGTCCTGACTTTC
TRBJ1-3,14,-,few,TRBV6-5,CASRDRDSGNTIYF,TGTGCCAGCAGAGACAGAGACTCTGGAAACACCATATATTTT
TRBJ1-1,15,TRBD1,many,TRBV20-1,CSARAGTGASVGAFF,TGCAGTGCTAGAGCCGGGACAGGGGCCTCGGTAGGAGCTTTCTTT
TRBJ2-2,14,-,few,TRBV15,CATSPELGSRELFF,TGTGCCACCAGCCCAGAGTTAGGTTCCAGGGAGCTGTTTTTT
TRBJ2-3,15,TRBD2,many,TRBV12-3/TRBV12-4,CATNIAGVSTDTQYF,TGTGCCACCAACATAGCGGGAGTAAGCACAGATACGCAGTATTTT
TRBJ2-6,18,TRBD2,-,TRBV4-1,CASSQDRGVSSGANVLTF,TGCGCCAGCAGCCAAGATCGGGGGGTTAGCTCTGGGGCCAACGTCCTGACTTTC
TRBJ2-7,14,TRBD1,few,TRBV5-5,CASSWGQGPYEQYF,TGTGCCAGCAGCTGGGGACAGGGGCCCTACGAGCAGTACTTC
TRBJ1-2,13,-,few,TRBV12-3/TRBV12-4,CASVRGVDYGYTF,TGTGCCAGCGTAAGGGGAGTCGACTATGGCTACACCTTC
TRBJ2-7,14,TRBD1,once,TRBV12-3/TRBV12-4,CASSFGQAMGEQYF,TGTGCCAGCAGTTTTGGACAGGCCATGGGGGAGCAGTACTTC